This is a list of T cell receptor beta chains from one sample in a study of blood T cell repertoires in COVID-19. This table comes from immunoSEQ multiplex PCR, and its TCRdb copy is limited to in-frame clones, with some not included. The sample has around 100,000 clones, roughly 84% seen once. The sample comprised peripheral blood. Every receptor here comes from a man in his 60s with acute or convalescent COVID-19. CDR3s include the opening cysteine and the closing phenylalanine or tryptophan. D genes are given only for firm matches. Clone size is shown for a subset of rows, as once, few, many or a class of expanded clone.

v_call,clone_size,j_call,cdr3_length,d_call,cdr3_nt,cdr3_aa
TRBV7-8,.,TRBJ1-2,12,.,TGTGCCAGCAGCCCGAGTGTCTATGGCTACACCTTC,CASSPSVYGYTF
TRBV18,.,TRBJ2-7,17,.,TGTGCCAGCTCACCGTTACGACAGCAGCTAACTACCTACGAGCAGTACTTC,CASSPLRQQLTTYEQYF
TRBV29-1,.,TRBJ2-2,13,.,TGCAGCGTTGGGGACACCTACACCGGGGAGCTGTTTTTT,CSVGDTYTGELFF
TRBV18,.,TRBJ2-7,18,TRBD2,TGTGCCAGCTCGCGAGCGGGACAGGGGACTAGCGGGAGGGACGAGCAGTACTTC,CASSRAGQGTSGRDEQYF
TRBV19,.,TRBJ1-4,17,.,TGTGCCAGTAGTATGAGTAGACAGCGATGGACTAATGAAAAACTGTTTTTT,CASSMSRQRWTNEKLFF
TRBV6-1,once,TRBJ2-3,17,TRBD2,TGTGCCAGCAGTGAACCCTACGGGGGGGGTAACACAGATACGCAGTATTTT,CASSEPYGGGNTDTQYF
TRBV9,.,TRBJ2-3,20,.,TGTGCCAGCAGCGCCCTTCAGATCACAGGCTTTGAGGGGGGCACAGATACGCAGTATTTT,CASSALQITGFEGGTDTQYF
TRBV9,once,TRBJ1-2,13,.,TGTGCCAGCAGCGTAGCAGGGGCGAATGGCTACACCTTC,CASSVAGANGYTF
TRBV5-4,once,TRBJ2-6,16,.,TGTGCCAGCAGCTTGCCCCGGGGGTCTGGGGCCAACGTCCTGACTTTC,CASSLPRGSGANVLTF
TRBV24-1,.,TRBJ1-2,14,.,TGTGCCACCAGTGACCCAGACAGCAGCTATGGCTACACCTTC,CATSDPDSSYGYTF
TRBV7-9,.,TRBJ2-1,15,.,TGTGCCAGCAGCTCTATAGCGGACTCCTACAATGAGCAGTTCTTC,CASSSIADSYNEQFF
TRBV11-2,.,TRBJ2-5,16,TRBD2,TGTGCCAGCAGCTTCAGAAGAAATAGCGGGAGGGTTACCCAGTACTTC,CASSFRRNSGRVTQYF
TRBV5-1,.,TRBJ2-1,16,.,TGCGCCAGCAGCCCTATTCCGGGACTTCCGGACAATGAGCAGTTCTTC,CASSPIPGLPDNEQFF
TRBV19,.,TRBJ2-3,14,TRBD1,TGTGCCAGTAGCCGTGGGACAGACACAGATACGCAGTATTTT,CASSRGTDTDTQYF
TRBV10-3,.,TRBJ1-2,17,TRBD1,TGTGCCATCAGTGATGGCGGACAGGGAAGGGTACGGTATGGCTACACCTTC,CAISDGGQGRVRYGYTF
TRBV29-1,.,TRBJ2-7,12,.,TGCAGCGTCGAGGGGGGGTCGGACGAGCAGTACTTC,CSVEGGSDEQYF
TRBV18,.,TRBJ2-5,16,TRBD2,TGTGCCAGCTCACCCATGACTAGCGGGAGTGGGGAGACCCAGTACTTC,CASSPMTSGSGETQYF
TRBV12-5,few,TRBJ1-1,12,.,TGTGCTAGTGCTCCTGACATGGAAGAAGCTTTCTTT,CASAPDMEEAFF
TRBV28,.,TRBJ2-6,18,.,TGTGCCAGCAGTTTGGGTGCCTATCCAGGGACTGGGGCCAACGTCCTGACTTTC,CASSLGAYPGTGANVLTF